This T cell receptor (beta chain) comes out of a study of blood T cell repertoires in COVID-19. The wider study: Researchers got acute and convalescent COVID-19 samples from the United States, Italy and Spain. PBMCs, B-cell-depleted T cells, or T cells were the source of the cDNA or gDNA that made up the material.

The CDR3 is made up of 13 amino acids. Looked up from germline, CDR1 is SGHTA and CDR2 is FQGNSA. Trimming removed 3 bases from V and 6 bases from J, with 11 bases in between. Per the original data handling: Reference gene primer amplification in the assay estimated nucleated cell counts. Profiling relied on immunoSEQ multiplex PCR, and the TCRdb table lists in-frame clones only, not all of them. That table furnishes V, J and clone size, whereas the DNA furnished D and trimming. Among 110,000 or so clones listed, roughly 80% were seen once. The sequence derives from a woman aged 80 or over with acute or convalescent COVID-19. The material sequenced was peripheral blood. V gene TRBV7-2 combines with J gene TRBJ1-2; tentative D call: TRBD1 (5 bases). The CDR3 nucleotides are TGTGCCAGCAGCTTCCAGGGTGGTGATGGCTACACCTTC. Amino acid sequence: CASSFQGGDGYTF.